The T cell receptor (beta chain) under discussion was sequenced for a study of CD8+ T cells in alopecia areata. Germline CDR1 is MNHEY and CDR2 is SVGAGI. The CDR3 contains 15 residues. Germline trimming cut 6 bases from V and 3 bases from J; bases unmatched to any gene: 4. TCR sequencing used cDNA made by reverse transcription of extracted RNA. The protocol was immunoSEQ multiplex PCR, while the TCRdb copy is restricted to in-frame clones and leaves out a portion. The sample has under 200,000 clones, about three fifths seen once. The treatment was: oral pan-JAK inhibitor, 5-10 mg twice daily. V usage is TRBV6-5 and J usage is TRBJ2-6; 8 bases line up with TRBD1. This specimen was CD4+ T cells sorted from blood, taken at week 4, from a patient treated with tofacitinib. The clonotype comes from a human donor with alopecia areata. In DNA, the CDR3 is TGTGCCAGCAGCCCGACAGGGGTTGGGGCCAACGTCCTGACTTTC. As protein: CASSPTGVGANVLTF.